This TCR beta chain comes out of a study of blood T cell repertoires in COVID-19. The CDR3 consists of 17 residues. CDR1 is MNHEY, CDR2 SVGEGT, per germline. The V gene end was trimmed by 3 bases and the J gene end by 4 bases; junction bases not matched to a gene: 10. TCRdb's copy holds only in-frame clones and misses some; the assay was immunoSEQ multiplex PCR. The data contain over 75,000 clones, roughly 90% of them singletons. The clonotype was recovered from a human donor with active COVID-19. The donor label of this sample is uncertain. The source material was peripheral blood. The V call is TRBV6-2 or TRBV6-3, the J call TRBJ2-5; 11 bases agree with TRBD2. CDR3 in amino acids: CASSYVAGGPPGETQYF. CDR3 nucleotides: TGTGCCAGCAGTTATGTAGCGGGGGGGCCACCGGGAGAGACCCAGTACTTC.